The next 22 T cell receptor beta chains were all read from a single sample in a study of Graves' ophthalmopathy and Graves' hyperthyroidism. Using RNA transcripts, the TCR beta CDR3 regions were amplified. The library came from an HTBI-primed first-round RT-PCR and a second-round multiplex PCR. TCRdb reprocessed the multiplex PCR reads with MiXCR, giving one entry per CDR3 protein. The table has hundreds of thousands of distinct CDR3 sequences, roughly 39% seen once; the top ten hold around 3%. Sample: peripheral blood. These receptors were taken from an adult man with Graves' ophthalmopathy.

Ten or more counts support this clonotype. The chain employs TRBV2 and TRBJ2-7; 10 positions agree with TRBD1. The length of the CDR3 is 14 residues. The V segment lost 4 bases and the J segment 5 bases; nucleotides outside the gene matches: 5. The germline V gene encodes CDR1 SNHLY and CDR2 FYNNEI. The CDR3 coding sequence is TGTGCCAGCAGTGGACAGGGGGCGAGCCACGAGCAGTACTTC. Translating it yields CASSGQGASHEQYF. Complete variable domain (other parts from reference TRBV2 and TRBJ2-7): EPEVTQTPSHQVTQMGQEVILRCVPISNHLYFYWYRQILGQKVEFLVSFYNNEISEKSEIFDDQFSVERPDGSNFTLKIRSTKLEDSAMYFCASSGQGASHEQYFGPGTRLTVT.

There are many counts of this clonotype. V is TRBV9 and J is TRBJ1-2; D not resolved. CDR1 SGDLS and CDR2 YYNGEE come from the germline V gene. The length of the CDR3 is 15 residues. V lost 4 bases to trimming and J lost 4 bases, with 17 bases between them. The CDR3 loop reads CASSPSLGSTYGYTF. DNA of the CDR3: TGTGCCAGCAGCCCCTCCTTGGGCAGCACCTATGGCTACACCTTC.

This clonotype came up once. The rearrangement uses TRBV9 and TRBJ1-2; D might be TRBD1 (6 bases). V lost 4 bases to trimming and J lost 7 bases, with 17 bases between them. Germline V gene lookup returns CDR1 SGDLS and CDR2 YYNGEE. The CDR3 is 14 residues long. The CDR3, as DNA: TGTGCCAGCAGCTTAGGGGCAGGGGTTCGTGGCTACACCTTC. This encodes CASSLGAGVRGYTF. Supplemented by reference TRBV9 and TRBJ1-2, the full variable domain reads DSGVTQTPKHLITATGQRVTLRCSPRSGDLSVYWYQQSLDQGLQFLIQYYNGEERAKGNILERFSAQQFPDLHSELNLSSLELGDSALYFCASSLGAGVRGYTFGSGTRLTVV.

At least ten counts were recorded for this clonotype. The chain recombines TRBV12-3 or TRBV12-4 with TRBJ1-6; unclear D gene. The CDR3 contains 17 residues. Trimming left V 5 bases short and J 9 bases short, with 23 bases between. The CDR3 loop reads CASSPRSGASTRSPLHF. The CDR3 bases are TGTGCCAGCAGTCCACGGTCGGGAGCAAGCACCCGTTCACCCCTCCACTTT.

In its sample, this clonotype was seen a few times. The chain joins TRBV20-1 to TRBJ2-5, with 8 bases fitting TRBD2. The V gene's germline CDR1 is DFQATT and CDR2 SNEGSKA (reference sequence). This CDR3 region has 14 residues. The J segment lost 2 bases and the V segment lost 0 bases, leaving 2 bases of the junction unmatched. DNA of the CDR3: TGCAGTGCTAGAGAGGTAGCGGGACAAGAGACCCAGTACTTC. Protein: CSAREVAGQETQYF.

This clonotype was detected once. This chain connects TRBV25-1 to TRBJ2-5; TRBD2 agrees at 9 bases. J lost 2 bases, V lost 7 bases, and 5 bases had no gene match. From germline, CDR1 is MGHDK and CDR2 SYGVNS. The CDR3 length is 14 residues. CDR3 amino acids: CASTTSGQQETQYF. The CDR3 region has the DNA TGTGCCAGCACGACTAGCGGCCAACAAGAGACCCAGTACTTC.

There are a few counts of this clonotype. This chain links TRBV6-5 with TRBJ1-1, with TRBD1 identical over 7 bases. Germline V gives CDR1 MNHEY, CDR2 SVGAGI. The CDR3 totals 12 residues. Unmatched junction bases numbered 8, after V lost 5 bases and J lost 11 bases. CDR3 DNA: TGTGCCAGCAGTGCCGACAGGGTTTTGGCTTTCTTT. Protein sequence: CASSADRVLAFF.

V and J are TRBV29-1 and TRBJ2-2; no firm D call. This CDR3 spans 12 amino acids. V lost 6 bases, J lost 8 bases, and 13 bases lay in between. Germline CDR1 SQVTM, CDR2 ANQGSEA. The chain's CDR3 is CSVDGPGGELFF. DNA of the CDR3: TGCAGCGTAGATGGACCCGGTGGGGAGCTGTTTTTT.

This clonotype occurred many times. The J gene is TRBJ2-7, the V gene TRBV20-1; 8 bases map to TRBD1. CDR1 is DFQATT and CDR2 is SNEGSKA in the germline V gene (reference sequence). The CDR3 loop spans 13 amino acids. V shed 6 bases, J shed 4 bases, and the junction held 8 bases outside the gene matches. The CDR3 loop reads CSAIRTGSYEQYF. The CDR3 DNA is TGCAGTGCAATCCGGACAGGGTCGTACGAGCAGTACTTC.

Only one count was recorded for this clonotype. This chain uses TRBV25-1 with TRBJ1-1, with a tentative D call TRBD1 (6 bases). Trimming shortened V by 6 bases and J by 6 bases, and 17 bases separated the two germline ends. There are 14 residues in the CDR3. The germline V gene encodes CDR1 MGHDK and CDR2 SYGVNS. CDR3 loop: CASSQGPGVAEAFF. Written as DNA, the CDR3 is TGTGCCAGCAGCCAAGGGCCAGGGGTCGCTGAAGCTTTCTTT.

The sample holds a few counts of this clonotype. The J gene is TRBJ2-3, the V gene TRBV19; D might be TRBD2 (5 bases). The V end was cut by 6 bases, the J end by 6 bases, with 10 bases between. Germline values: CDR1 LNHDA, CDR2 SQIVND (reference sequence). The CDR3 sequence is 12 residues long. In nucleotides, the CDR3 is TGTGCCAGTAGCCCAGGACTCGATACGCAGTATTTT. Amino acids: CASSPGLDTQYF. The full variable domain, in which reference TRBV19 and TRBJ2-3 provide the parts outside the CDR3, is DGGITQSPKYLFRKEGQNVTLSCEQNLNHDAMYWYRQDPGQGLRLIYYSQIVNDFQKGDIAEGYSVSREKKESFPLTVTSAQKNPTAFYLCASSPGLDTQYFGPGTRLTVL.

As concerns this clonotype: A much more abundant neighbour one base away suggests this may be a read error. This chain joins TRBV11-2 and TRBJ2-6; perhaps TRBD1 as D (6 bases). The CDR3 covers 16 residues. CDR1 is SGHAT and CDR2 is FQNNGV in the germline V gene. CDR3 protein: CASSRQVISGANVPTF. The CDR3 DNA reads as TGTGCCAGCAGCCGACAGGTGATCTCTGGGGCCAACGTCCCGACTTTC.

This clonotype was seen many times. The V gene is TRBV2, the J gene TRBJ1-4, with 10 positions matching TRBD1. This CDR3 comprises 16 residues. Germline-derived CDR1 and CDR2 are SNHLY and FYNNEI. The junction had 10 bases not matched to a gene; V was cut back by 8 bases and J by 4 bases. The CDR3 DNA sequence: TGTGCCAGCGTCCGGGACAGGGGAATCGTTAATGAAAAACTGTTTTTT. Translation gives CASVRDRGIVNEKLFF.

In its sample, this clonotype was seen a few times. CDR3 residues: CASKFRERPLPVGYNSPLHF. Here the CDR3 DNA reads TGTGCCAGTAAATTTAGGGAGAGACCCTTGCCTGTGGGTTATAATTCACCCCTCCACTTT. This rearrangement joins TRBV19 to TRBJ1-6; D remains unclear. This CDR3 contains 20 residues. Germline CDR1 is LNHDA and CDR2 is SQIVND (reference sequence). Trimming shortened V by 7 bases and J by 4 bases, and 29 bases separated the two germline ends.

The chain carries TRBV29-1 and TRBJ2-7; 7 positions match TRBD1. Unmatched junction bases numbered 7, after V lost 8 bases and J lost 0 bases. CDR3 length: 13 residues. Germline CDR1 is SQVTM and CDR2 is ANQGSEA. CDR3 DNA: TGCAGCTTGGCTGGACAGGCCTCCTACGAGCAGTACTTC. Its translation is CSLAGQASYEQYF.

This clonotype was detected ten times or more. The chain combines TRBV20-1 with TRBJ2-5; 10 bases align to TRBD2. Unmatched junction bases numbered 9, after V lost 6 bases and J lost 5 bases. There are 14 residues in the CDR3. CDR1 and CDR2 from the germline V gene are DFQATT and SNEGSKA (reference sequence). The DNA for the CDR3 is TGCAGTGCCACCCAACTAGCGGGGTTGGAGACCCAGTACTTC. It yields the protein CSATQLAGLETQYF.

This clonotype was recorded at least ten times. Compared with germline, one end of the junction differs, possibly owing to a read error. This sequence joins TRBV7-6 and TRBJ2-2; 8 bases match TRBD1. The V gene's germline CDR1 is SGHVS and CDR2 FNYEAQ. This CDR3 spans 17 amino acids. The CDR3, as DNA: TGTGCTAGCACCTCCAACTCGGGGACAGGGAACACCGGGGAGCTGTTTTTT. As protein: CASTSNSGTGNTGELFF.

This clonotype was seen at least ten times. The chain combines TRBV12-3 or TRBV12-4 with TRBJ2-5, with D perhaps assigned TRBD1 or TRBD2 (5 bases each). The CDR3 is 14 amino acids. Trimming cost V 6 bases and J 3 bases, with 14 bases left between them. This CDR3 is CASSRGRAEETQYF. The CDR3, as DNA: TGTGCCAGCAGCCGGGGCAGGGCGGAAGAGACCCAGTACTTC.

The gene calls are TRBV25-1 and TRBJ1-1; 7 bases map to TRBD1. Per the germline V gene, CDR1 is MGHDK and CDR2 is SYGVNS. Unmatched junction bases numbered 6, after V lost 7 bases and J lost 1 base. The CDR3 sequence is 14 residues long. CDR3 protein: CASTPGQRNTEAFF. In DNA, the CDR3 is TGTGCCAGCACCCCGGGACAGCGGAACACTGAAGCTTTCTTT.

This clonotype was picked up a small number of times. At one of its ends the junction is not consistent with the germline gene, which may arise from a read error. The V gene is TRBV4-1, the J gene TRBJ1-5; 8 bases agree with TRBD1. The germline CDR1 and CDR2 sequences are MGHRA and YSYEKL. The CDR3 contains 16 residues. In nucleotides, the CDR3 is TGTGCCAGCAGCCAAGAGACAGGGGCTAGCAATCAGCCCCAGCATTTT. It yields the protein CASSQETGASNQPQHF.

The chain links TRBV19 to TRBJ1-2; the D is unclear. This CDR3 is 14 amino acids long. With 3 bases removed from V and 4 bases from J, the gap between germline ends came to 12 bases. The germline V gene has CDR1 LNHDA and CDR2 SQIVND (reference sequence). This CDR3 is CASSMTSPVYGYTF. In DNA form, the CDR3 reads TGTGCCAGTAGTATGACAAGCCCAGTCTATGGCTACACCTTC.

This clonotype has a count of ten or more. The V gene is TRBV29-1, the J gene TRBJ1-1; tentatively, D is TRBD1 (5 bases). V was trimmed by 5 bases and J by 1 base, leaving 14 bases between them. Germline V gene lookup returns CDR1 SQVTM and CDR2 ANQGSEA. The CDR3 is made up of 14 amino acids. The CDR3 sequence is CSVRSGPSNTEAFF. The CDR3 DNA sequence: TGCAGCGTTAGATCGGGACCTTCGAACACTGAAGCTTTCTTT.